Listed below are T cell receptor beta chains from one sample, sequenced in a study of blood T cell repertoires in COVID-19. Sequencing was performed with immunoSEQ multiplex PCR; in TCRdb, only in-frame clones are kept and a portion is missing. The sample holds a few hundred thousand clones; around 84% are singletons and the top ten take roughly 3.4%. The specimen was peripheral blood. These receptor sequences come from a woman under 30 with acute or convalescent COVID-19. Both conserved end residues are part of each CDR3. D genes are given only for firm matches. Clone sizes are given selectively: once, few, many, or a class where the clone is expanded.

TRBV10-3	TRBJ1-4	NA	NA	CAISAGEVDEKLFF	TGTGCCATCAGTGCCGGCGAGGTGGATGAAAAACTGTTTTTT
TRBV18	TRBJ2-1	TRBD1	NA	CASSSGQGAYNEQFF	TGTGCCAGCTCGTCGGGACAGGGGGCCTACAATGAGCAGTTCTTC
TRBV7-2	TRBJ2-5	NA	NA	CASRLRAGQIGETQYF	TGTGCCAGCAGACTTAGGGCCGGACAAATAGGAGAGACCCAGTACTTC
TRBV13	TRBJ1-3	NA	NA	CASSLLQGNSSGNTIYF	TGTGCCAGCAGCCTACTTCAGGGAAATAGCTCTGGAAACACCATATATTTT
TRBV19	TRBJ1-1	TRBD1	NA	CASSLGQGNTEAFF	TGTGCCAGTAGTTTGGGACAGGGGAACACTGAAGCTTTCTTT
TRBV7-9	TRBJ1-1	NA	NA	CASSLGTGMNTEAFF	TGTGCCAGCAGCTTAGGGACTGGAATGAACACTGAAGCTTTCTTT
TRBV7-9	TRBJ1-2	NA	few	CASSPGLNNYGYTF	TGTGCCAGCAGCCCAGGGCTTAATAACTATGGCTACACCTTC
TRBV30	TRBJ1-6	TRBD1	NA	CAWSGRQGPPYNSPLHF	TGTGCCTGGAGCGGACGACAGGGGCCACCCTATAATTCACCCCTCCACTTT
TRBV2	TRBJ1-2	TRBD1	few	CASSLNPGQNYGYTF	TGTGCCAGCAGTCTCAACCCGGGACAGAACTATGGCTACACCTTC
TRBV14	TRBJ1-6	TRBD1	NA	CASSSRDRENSPLHF	TGTGCCAGCAGCTCCCGGGACAGGGAGAATTCACCCCTCCACTTT
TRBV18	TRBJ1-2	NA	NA	CASSLTGTSGYTF	TGTGCCAGCTCACTGACGGGGACATCGGGCTACACCTTC
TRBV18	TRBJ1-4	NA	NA	CASSPQQGLNEKLFF	TGTGCCAGCTCACCCCAACAGGGTCTTAATGAAAAACTGTTTTTT
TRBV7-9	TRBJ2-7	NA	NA	CASSLGPREQYF	TGTGCCAGCAGCCTCGGTCCCCGGGAGCAGTACTTC
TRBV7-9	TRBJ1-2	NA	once	CASSSESIGGHTF	TGTGCCAGCAGCTCCGAATCCATCGGTGGGCACACCTTC
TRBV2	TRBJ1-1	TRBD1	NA	CASGQGTGTEAFF	TGTGCCAGTGGACAGGGGACGGGCACTGAAGCTTTCTTT
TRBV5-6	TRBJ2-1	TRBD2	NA	CASRLLAGDTYNEQFF	TGTGCCAGCCGCCTACTAGCGGGGGATACCTACAATGAGCAGTTCTTC
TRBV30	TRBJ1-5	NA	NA	CAWSDTGIQPQHF	TGTGCCTGGAGTGATACAGGGATTCAGCCCCAGCATTTT
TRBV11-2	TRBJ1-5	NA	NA	CASSFSGVEQPQHF	TGTGCCAGCAGCTTTTCGGGGGTGGAACAGCCCCAGCATTTT
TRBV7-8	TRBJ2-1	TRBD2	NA	CASSLAVAGPTYNEQFF	TGTGCCAGCAGCTTAGCCGTAGCGGGTCCCACCTACAATGAGCAGTTCTTC
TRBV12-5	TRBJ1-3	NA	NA	CASGLNQGPSGNTIYF	TGTGCTAGTGGTTTGAACCAGGGGCCCTCTGGAAACACCATATATTTT
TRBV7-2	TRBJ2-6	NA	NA	CASSFTGLSSGANVLTF	TGTGCCAGCAGCTTCACAGGGTTAAGCTCTGGGGCCAACGTCCTGACTTTC
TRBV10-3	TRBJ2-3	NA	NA	CAIKEVQSTDTQYF	TGTGCCATCAAGGAGGTGCAGAGCACAGATACGCAGTATTTT